The 20 T cell receptor beta chains given below trace back to one sample, sequenced in a study of blood T cell repertoires in COVID-19. Profiled with immunoSEQ multiplex PCR; TCRdb holds only in-frame clones, not every one. The table lists approximately 140,000 clones, 88% of them singletons. Sample: peripheral blood. Receptors originate from a human donor with COVID-19, enrolled during active disease. The donor label of this sample is uncertain.

Only one count was recorded for this clone. The chain couples TRBV25-1 to TRBJ1-3; no clear D gene. Trimming took 3 bases from V and 3 from J, leaving 15 bases between them. The CDR3 covers 16 residues. From germline, CDR1 is MGHDK and CDR2 SYGVNS. The CDR3: CASSDGSGEGGNTIYF. The CDR3 DNA is TGTGCCAGCAGTGACGGATCCGGGGAAGGTGGAAACACCATATATTTT.

The J gene is TRBJ2-2, the V gene TRBV6-5; D may be TRBD2 (5 bases). The length of the CDR3 is 13 residues. The germline V gene has CDR1 MNHEY and CDR2 SVGAGI. Trimming shortened V by 8 bases and J by 5 bases, and 12 bases separated the two germline ends. The CDR3 is CASDLAGTGELFF. For the CDR3, the DNA is TGTGCCAGCGACCTAGCCGGGACCGGGGAGCTGTTTTTT.

There are a few counts of this clone. V is TRBV27 and J is TRBJ1-4, with a tentative D call TRBD1 (6 bases). CDR1 MNHEY and CDR2 SMNVEV come from the germline V gene (reference sequence). Trimming pared 5 bases from V and 8 bases from J, leaving 18 bases between. This CDR3 region has 15 residues. The CDR3 nucleotides read TGTGCCAGCAGTCCTATCGGAGAGGGGGGGGAAAAACTGTTTTTT. Translation gives CASSPIGEGGEKLFF.

V is TRBV15 and J is TRBJ1-5, with a weak D call TRBD1 (5 bases). CDR3 length equals 13 residues. V was shortened by 11 bases and J by 1 base, with 12 bases between the two germline ends. Germline loops: CDR1 LNHNV, CDR2 YYDKDF (reference sequence). The CDR3 DNA follows: TGTGCCGTCAGGACACCAAGCAATCAGCCCCAGCATTTT. Translating gives CAVRTPSNQPQHF.

The genes are TRBV7-9 and TRBJ1-6, with D unresolved. Germline V gene lookup returns CDR1 SEHNR and CDR2 FQNEAQ (reference sequence). Trimming removed 1 base at V and 11 bases at J, with 9 bases between. The CDR3 runs 13 residues. The CDR3 spells CASSLGGSAPLHF. The CDR3 DNA is TGTGCCAGCAGCTTAGGCGGCTCAGCACCCCTCCACTTT.

This sequence joins TRBV20-1 and TRBJ1-2; the D gene is possibly TRBD1 (5 bases). CDR3 size: 15 residues. CDR1 is DFQATT and CDR2 is SNEGSKA in the germline V gene (reference sequence). Deletions cut 3 bases from V and 0 bases from J, with 14 bases between. CDR3 protein: CSASGGGGANYGYTF. DNA for the CDR3: TGCAGTGCTAGTGGAGGTGGAGGGGCTAACTATGGCTACACCTTC.

This chain joins TRBV28 and TRBJ2-1; 7 nucleotides match TRBD2. This CDR3 has 19 residues. V was clipped by 4 bases and J by 1 base; unmatched bases: 16. Germline assignment: CDR1 MDHEN and CDR2 SYDVKM. CDR3 sequence reads: CASSSESSGGGSSYNEQFF. The CDR3 nucleotides read TGTGCCAGCAGTTCTGAATCCTCGGGAGGCGGGAGTTCCTACAATGAGCAGTTCTTC.

The CDR3 nucleotides are TGTGCCAGCAGTTTGGGCAGGGGCCAGCCCCAGCATTTT. Amino acids: CASSLGRGQPQHF. This rearrangement joins TRBV12-3 or TRBV12-4 to TRBJ1-5, with a weak D call TRBD1 (6 bases). CDR3 length: 13 residues. With 3 bases removed from V and 7 bases from J, the gap between germline ends came to 10 bases.

V and J are TRBV7-8 and TRBJ1-2; no firm D call. Deletions cut 0 bases from V and 4 bases from J, with 9 bases between. CDR1 and CDR2 from the germline V gene are SGHVS and FQNEAQ. The length of the CDR3 is 14 residues. CDR3 sequence reads: CASSLAVQSYGYTF. The CDR3 DNA follows: TGTGCCAGCAGCTTAGCCGTACAGAGCTATGGCTACACCTTC.

The CDR3 bases are TGCGCCAGCAGCTGGGGGACAGGGACGAACTATGGCTACACCTTC. As protein: CASSWGTGTNYGYTF. The chain uses TRBV5-1 and TRBJ1-2, with 9 bases matching TRBD1. The V gene's germline CDR1 is SGHRS and CDR2 YFSETQ. J was trimmed by 2 bases and V by 3 bases; bases with no gene match: 5. CDR3 length: 15 residues.

The chain uses TRBV5-4 and TRBJ2-4, with TRBD2 identical over 16 bases. The CDR3 length is 19 residues. Germline CDR1 and CDR2: SGHNT and YYREEE (reference sequence). V trimming: 4 bases; J trimming: 1 base; junction bases outside the gene matches: 8. CDR3 coding DNA: TGTGCCAGCAGCATCCAGGGACTAGCGGGGGGGGAGGCCAAAAACATTCAGTACTTC. It translates to CASSIQGLAGGEAKNIQYF.

The chain couples TRBV29-1 to TRBJ1-2, with D uncertain. The ends were cut back, 5 bases at V and 6 bases at J, with 22 bases in the middle. Germline lookup yields CDR1 SQVTM and CDR2 ANQGSEA. The CDR3 consists of 15 residues. CDR3 amino acids: CSVNSQLLLANGYTF. The DNA of the CDR3 is TGCAGCGTTAATTCCCAACTATTGCTGGCGAATGGCTACACCTTC.

This sequence joins TRBV6-6 and TRBJ2-2; unclear D gene. Germline loops: CDR1 MNHNY, CDR2 SVGAGI (reference sequence). This CDR3 spans 13 amino acids. Deletions cut 6 bases from V and 4 bases from J, with 9 bases between. The CDR3 DNA reads TGTGCCAGCAGGCGCAGCGCCACCGGGGAGCTGTTTTTT. This encodes CASRRSATGELFF.

This clone has only one observation. The chain uses TRBV19 and TRBJ1-5, with 8 bases that match TRBD1. Unmatched junction bases numbered 9, after V lost 4 bases and J lost 1 base. CDR3 length: 17 residues. The germline CDR1 and CDR2 sequences are LNHDA and SQIVND (reference sequence). CDR3 sequence: CASSTGGARVSNQPQHF. Here the CDR3 DNA reads TGTGCCAGTAGTACAGGGGGCGCGAGGGTAAGCAATCAGCCCCAGCATTTT. The full variable domain, with the rest looked up from reference TRBV19 and TRBJ1-5, is DGGITQSPKYLFRKEGQNVTLSCEQNLNHDAMYWYRQDPGQGLRLIYYSQIVNDFQKGDIAEGYSVSREKKESFPLTVTSAQKNPTAFYLCASSTGGARVSNQPQHFGDGTRLSIL.

V gene TRBV11-3 combines with J gene TRBJ2-1, with D perhaps TRBD2 (6 bases). The germline CDR1 and CDR2 sequences are SGHNT and YENEEA. The CDR3 spans 12 residues. V was pared by 4 bases and J by 12 bases, with 13 bases between. The CDR3 sequence: CASSSGRDPQFF. CDR3 nucleotides: TGTGCCAGCAGCTCAGGGCGGGACCCGCAGTTCTTC. Full variable domain (missing parts from reference TRBV11-3 and TRBJ2-1): EAGVVQSPRYKIIEKKQPVAFWCNPISGHNTLYWYLQNLGQGPELLIRYENEEAVDDSQLPKDRFSAERLKGVDSTLKIQPAELGDSAVYLCASSSGRDPQFFGPGTRLTVL.

V gene TRBV9 combines with J gene TRBJ2-7; maybe TRBD2 (6 bases). V was cut by 0 bases and J by 2 bases, with 12 bases left in between. CDR1 and CDR2 (germline): SGDLS, YYNGEE. This CDR3 has 15 amino acids. CDR3 protein: CASSVAAGSPYEQYF. CDR3 in DNA: TGTGCCAGCAGCGTAGCGGCGGGGAGCCCCTACGAGCAGTACTTC. The whole variable domain, remainder taken from reference TRBV9 and TRBJ2-7, is DSGVTQTPKHLITATGQRVTLRCSPRSGDLSVYWYQQSLDQGLQFLIQYYNGEERAKGNILERFSAQQFPDLHSELNLSSLELGDSALYFCASSVAAGSPYEQYFGPGTRLTVT.

This chain uses TRBV21-1 with TRBJ2-1; the table's D gene call, TRBD2, was not cross checked with the DNA. TRBV21-1 is deemed a pseudogene. The CDR3 has 12 residues. This CDR3 reads CASKRMRGEQFF. Written as DNA, the CDR3 is TGTGCCAGCAAACGGATGCGGGGTGAGCAGTTCTTC.

V is TRBV12-2 and J is TRBJ2-5; the D call of TRBD2 is as the table states it, not checked on the DNA. TRBV12-2 is a pseudogene segment. This CDR3 has 16 residues. The CDR3 DNA is TGTGCAAGTCGCTTTCAGGAGCGGGGTCTAAAGGAGACCCAGTACTTC. Translation: CASRFQERGLKETQYF.

The V and J genes are TRBV15 and TRBJ1-3; D call uncertain. The germline CDR1 and CDR2 sequences are LNHNV and YYDKDF (reference sequence). The length of the CDR3 is 18 residues. With 0 bases removed from V and 0 bases from J, the gap between germline ends came to 15 bases. The CDR3 sequence: CATSRDLGKMSSGNTIYF. The CDR3 DNA reads as TGTGCCACCAGCAGAGATCTCGGGAAGATGAGCTCTGGAAACACCATATATTTT. Full variable domain (remainder filled in from reference TRBV15 and TRBJ1-3): DAMVIQNPRYQVTQFGKPVTLSCSQTLNHNVMYWYQQKSSQAPKLLFHYYDKDFNNEADTPDNFQSRRPNTSFCFLDIRSPGLGDTAMYLCATSRDLGKMSSGNTIYFGEGSWLTVV.

The V call is TRBV28, the J call TRBJ1-1; no clear D. The CDR3 is 14 residues long. V dropped 6 bases and J dropped 2 bases, with 13 bases sitting between them. Germline CDR1 MDHEN, CDR2 SYDVKM. DNA for the CDR3: TGTGCCAGCAGCTTTACAACAGCAAACACTGAAGCTTTCTTT. It translates to CASSFTTANTEAFF.